Reported below is one T cell receptor (beta chain). There are a few counts of this clonotype. Its antigen specificity is not known. Base qualities are not provided; no much larger clone lies one nucleotide away. This sample is drawn from a study of response to subunit inactivated influenza vaccine (dated 2018 in TCRdb). Turning to the overall study: Deep quantitative T cell receptor repertoire profiling was used in the study to track responses to a trivalent subunit inactivated influenza vaccine. Broad study findings and their caveats: The authors proposed that each seasonal influenza vaccination may bring in only a limited number of new T cells.

Relative to germline, V is 5 bases shorter and J is 0 bases shorter, with 14 bases between their ends. Inclusive of the bounding cysteine and phenylalanine, the CDR3 is 15 residues long. Only the CDR3 DNA is retained, 45 bases long and in frame from the first base. For CDR1 and CDR2, the germline V gene (reference sequence) lists DFQATT and SNEGSKA. The library was made by RT-PCR. Sequencing used an Illumina HiSeq 2500. TCRdb cleaned the public reads at Q25 with fastp, built clones with MiXCR and kept in-frame beta chains. Identical CDR3 protein sequences are pooled into one entry, listed with their most common genes and DNA. The sample table contains some 550,000 distinct CDR3 sequences; only one count was recorded for roughly a quarter of them. The leading ten clones occupy around 2.8% of the sample. These data also formed part of another study, on T cells expressing NK-cell markers. The second investigation adds: The TCR beta cDNA libraries were made using 5'RACE template switching, a step that added both a universal primer site and unique molecular identifiers. In sorted CD3+CD56+NKG2C+, CD3+CD56+NKG2C- and CD3+CD56-NKG2C+ T-cell subsets from several donors, TCR beta-chain repertoires were profiled. Most of the eight sequenced donors were HCMV-seropositive and one was HCMV-seronegative. In several experiments an anti-gammadeltaTCR antibody was added to restrict sorting to alphabetaTCR-expressing T cells. In six or seven donors, the dominant CD3+CD56+NKG2C+ clonotypes ranked among the top 10 CD8+ clonotypes, making up roughly 1.0-7.0% of CD8+ T cells. Those dominant clonotypes were again the most abundant among CD3+CD56-NKG2C+ cells in a few donors, at roughly 28.3-65%. Whether the expanded NKG2C-expressing T cell clones were specific for HCMV antigens remained unclear. Randomly selected healthy volunteers, three men and five women, were used as the eight sequenced donors. A commercial ELISA kit detecting HCMV-specific IgG in serum was used to determine HCMV serostatus. Peripheral blood mononuclear cells were isolated from blood by Ficoll density gradient centrifugation. Using Miltenyi isolation kits, CD4+ and CD8+ T cells were isolated from PBMC through magnetic immunoseparation. Synthesis of cDNA was primed from the TCR beta constant segment and was followed by two consecutive PCR amplification steps. Sequencing of the libraries produced 2 x 150 bp reads on Illumina HiSeq 2000/2500, MiSeq or NextSeq. MIGEC was used to demultiplex reads and group reads by UMI, and MiTCR was used to assemble and quantify clonotypes. To exclude erroneous sequences, any TCR cDNA sequence not supported by at least two reads was discarded. The tcR package was used for downstream repertoire analysis, and clonotypes were matched across fractions by CDR3 nucleotide sequence plus V segment. VDJmatch was used to annotate antigen specificity against VDJdb, with one amino acid substitution in CDR3 permitted.

The chain is encoded by TRBV20-1 joined to TRBJ2-4; the D gene cannot be resolved reliably. The receptor comes from a middle-aged man who received an inactivated influenza vaccine. Donor details come from another sample of the same person, matched by shared clones. The input for sequencing was CD4+ T cells sorted from PBMCs, taken approximately 12 days after vaccination. The CDR3 sequence is CSAADGGLAKNIQYF. The sequenced DNA: TGCAGTGCTGCGGACGGCGGATTAGCCAAAAACATTCAGTACTTC.